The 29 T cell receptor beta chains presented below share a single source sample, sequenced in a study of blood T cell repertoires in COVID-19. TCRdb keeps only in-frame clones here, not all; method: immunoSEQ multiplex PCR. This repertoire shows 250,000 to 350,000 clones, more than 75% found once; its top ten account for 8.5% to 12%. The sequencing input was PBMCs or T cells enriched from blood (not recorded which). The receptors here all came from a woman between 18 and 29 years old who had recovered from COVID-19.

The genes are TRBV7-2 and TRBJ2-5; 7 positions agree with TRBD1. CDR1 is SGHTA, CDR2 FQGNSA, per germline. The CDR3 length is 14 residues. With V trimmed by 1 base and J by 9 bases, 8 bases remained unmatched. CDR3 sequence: CASSLDPRGRAQYF. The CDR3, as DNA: TGTGCCAGCAGCTTAGACCCCAGGGGGAGAGCCCAGTACTTC.

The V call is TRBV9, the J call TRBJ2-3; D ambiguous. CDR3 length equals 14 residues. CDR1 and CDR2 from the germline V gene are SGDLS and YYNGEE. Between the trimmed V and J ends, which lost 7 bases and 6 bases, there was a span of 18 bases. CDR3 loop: CASSLGYYSDTQYF. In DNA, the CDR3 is TGTGCCAGCTCCTTAGGATACTACTCCGATACGCAGTATTTT.

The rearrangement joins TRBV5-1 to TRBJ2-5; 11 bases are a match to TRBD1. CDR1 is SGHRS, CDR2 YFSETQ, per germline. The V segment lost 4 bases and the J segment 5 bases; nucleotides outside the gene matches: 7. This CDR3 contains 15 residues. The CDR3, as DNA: TGCGCCAGCAGCCACGGACAGGGGGCAGGGGAGACCCAGTACTTC. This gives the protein CASSHGQGAGETQYF.

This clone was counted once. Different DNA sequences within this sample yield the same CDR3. The CDR3: CASSLGGNTGELFF. CDR3 DNA sequence: TGTGCCAGCAGTTTAGGCGGGAACACCGGGGAGCTGTTTTTT. The V and J genes are TRBV28 and TRBJ2-2; D not certain. The germline V and J ends were trimmed by 2 bases and 1 base, with 5 bases remaining between them. The CDR3 has 14 residues. CDR1 is MDHEN and CDR2 is SYDVKM in the germline V gene.

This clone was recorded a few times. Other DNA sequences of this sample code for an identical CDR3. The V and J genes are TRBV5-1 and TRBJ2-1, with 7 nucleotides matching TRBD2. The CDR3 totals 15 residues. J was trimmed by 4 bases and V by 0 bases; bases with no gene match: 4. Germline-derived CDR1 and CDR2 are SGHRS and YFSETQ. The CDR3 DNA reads TGCGCCAGCAGCTTGGTGGCGGGAGCTTACAATGAGCAGTTCTTC. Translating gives CASSLVAGAYNEQFF.

The CDR3 region is CASSFRQQPQHF. In DNA form, the CDR3 reads TGTGCCAGCAGCTTCAGGCAGCAGCCCCAGCATTTT. The V gene is TRBV11-1, the J gene TRBJ1-5, with no clear D. This CDR3 is built from 12 residues. Germline-derived CDR1 and CDR2 are SGHAT and FQDESV (reference sequence). Trimming stripped 3 bases from V and 7 bases from J, with 7 bases between.

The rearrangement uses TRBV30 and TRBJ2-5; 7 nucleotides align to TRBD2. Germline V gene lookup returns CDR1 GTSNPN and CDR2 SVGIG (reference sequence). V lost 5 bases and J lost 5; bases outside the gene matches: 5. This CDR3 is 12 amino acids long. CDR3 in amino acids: CAWGLEEETQYF. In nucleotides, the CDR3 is TGTGCCTGGGGACTAGAGGAGGAGACCCAGTACTTC.

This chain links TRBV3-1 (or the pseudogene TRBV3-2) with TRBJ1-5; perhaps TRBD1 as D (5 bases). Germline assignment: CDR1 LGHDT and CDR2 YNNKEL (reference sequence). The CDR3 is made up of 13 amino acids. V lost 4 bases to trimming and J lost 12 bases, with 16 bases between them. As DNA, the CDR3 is TGTGCCAGCAGCCGAAACAGGCAGGCAGTCCAGCATTTT. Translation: CASSRNRQAVQHF.

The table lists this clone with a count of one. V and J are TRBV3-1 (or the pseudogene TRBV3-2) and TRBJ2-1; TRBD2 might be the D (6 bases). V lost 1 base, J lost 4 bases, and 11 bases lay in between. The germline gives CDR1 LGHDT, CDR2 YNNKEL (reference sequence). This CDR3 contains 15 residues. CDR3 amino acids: CASSQGLARYNEQFF. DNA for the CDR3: TGTGCCAGCAGCCAAGGGCTAGCGCGGTACAATGAGCAGTTCTTC.

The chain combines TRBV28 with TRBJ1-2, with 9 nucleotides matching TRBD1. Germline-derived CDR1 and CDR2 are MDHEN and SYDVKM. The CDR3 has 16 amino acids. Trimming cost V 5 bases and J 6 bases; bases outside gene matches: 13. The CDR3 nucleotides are TGTGCCAGCAGTGGGATCGGGACAGGGAATAGGGATGGCTACACCTTC. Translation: CASSGIGTGNRDGYTF.

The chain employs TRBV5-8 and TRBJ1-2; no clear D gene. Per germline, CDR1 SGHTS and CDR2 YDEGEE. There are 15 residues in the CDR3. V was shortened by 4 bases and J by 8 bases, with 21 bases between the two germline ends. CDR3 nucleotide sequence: TGTGCCAGCAGCGCGACGCTAACCAGACTGCGGGGCTACACCTTC. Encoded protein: CASSATLTRLRGYTF.

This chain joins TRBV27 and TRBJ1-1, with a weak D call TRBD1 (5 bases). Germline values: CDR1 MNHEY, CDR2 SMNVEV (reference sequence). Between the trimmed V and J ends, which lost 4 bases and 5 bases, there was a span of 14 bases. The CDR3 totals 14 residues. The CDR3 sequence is CASSSDLGGTEAFF. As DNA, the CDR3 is TGTGCCAGCAGTTCAGATCTCGGGGGGACTGAAGCTTTCTTT.

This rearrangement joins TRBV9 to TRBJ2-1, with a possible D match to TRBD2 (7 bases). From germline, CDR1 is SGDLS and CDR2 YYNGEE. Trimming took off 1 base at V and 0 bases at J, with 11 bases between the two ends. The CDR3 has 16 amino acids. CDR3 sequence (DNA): TGTGCCAGCAGCGTAAGGGGGGGTGGCTCCTACAATGAGCAGTTCTTC. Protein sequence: CASSVRGGGSYNEQFF.

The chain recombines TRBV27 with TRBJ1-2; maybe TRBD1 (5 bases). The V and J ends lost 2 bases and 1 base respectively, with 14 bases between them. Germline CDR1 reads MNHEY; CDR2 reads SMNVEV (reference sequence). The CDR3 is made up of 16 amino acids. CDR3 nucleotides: TGTGCCAGCAGTTTAGGCCCAACAGGAGTTAACTATGGCTACACCTTC. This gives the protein CASSLGPTGVNYGYTF.

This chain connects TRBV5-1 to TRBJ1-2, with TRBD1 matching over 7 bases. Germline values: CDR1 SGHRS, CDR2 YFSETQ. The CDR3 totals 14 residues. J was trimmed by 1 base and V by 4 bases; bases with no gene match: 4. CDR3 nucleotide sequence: TGCGCCAGCAGCGCGGGACAGATTAACTATGGCTACACCTTC. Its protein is CASSAGQINYGYTF. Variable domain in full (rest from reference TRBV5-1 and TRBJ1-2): KAGVTQTPRYLIKTRGQQVTLSCSPISGHRSVSWYQQTPGQGLQFLFEYFSETQRNKGNFPGRFSGRQFSNSRSEMNVSTLELGDSALYLCASSAGQINYGYTFGSGTRLTVV.

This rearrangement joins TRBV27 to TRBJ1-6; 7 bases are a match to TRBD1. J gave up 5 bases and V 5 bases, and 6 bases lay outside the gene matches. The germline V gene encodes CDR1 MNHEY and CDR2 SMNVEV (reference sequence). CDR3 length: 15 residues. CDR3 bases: TGTGCCAGCAGTCTGACAGGGTGGAATAATTCACCCCTCCACTTT. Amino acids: CASSLTGWNNSPLHF.

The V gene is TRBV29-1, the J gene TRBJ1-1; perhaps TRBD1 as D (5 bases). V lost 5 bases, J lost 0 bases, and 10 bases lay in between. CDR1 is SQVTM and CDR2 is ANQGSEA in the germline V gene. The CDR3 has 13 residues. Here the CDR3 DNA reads TGCAGCGTTAATGGGGGGATGAACACTGAAGCTTTCTTT. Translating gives CSVNGGMNTEAFF.

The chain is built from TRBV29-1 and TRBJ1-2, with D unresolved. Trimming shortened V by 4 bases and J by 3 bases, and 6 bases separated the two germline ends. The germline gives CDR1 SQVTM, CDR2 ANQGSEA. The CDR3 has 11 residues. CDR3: CSVGEDYGYTF. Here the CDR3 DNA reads TGCAGCGTTGGGGAGGACTATGGCTACACCTTC.

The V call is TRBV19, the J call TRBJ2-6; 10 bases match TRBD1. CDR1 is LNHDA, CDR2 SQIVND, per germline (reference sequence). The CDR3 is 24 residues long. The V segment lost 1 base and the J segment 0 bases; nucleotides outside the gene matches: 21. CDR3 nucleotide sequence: TGTGCCAGTAGTATAGGACTCGATCCATACCCGACAGGGGGCCTTAGCTCTGGGGCCAACGTCCTGACTTTC. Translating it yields CASSIGLDPYPTGGLSSGANVLTF.

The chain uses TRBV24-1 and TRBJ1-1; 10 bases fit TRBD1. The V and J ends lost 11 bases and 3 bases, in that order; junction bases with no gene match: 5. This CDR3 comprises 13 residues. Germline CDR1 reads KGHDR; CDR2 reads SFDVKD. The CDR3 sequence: CAMGTGAYTEAFF. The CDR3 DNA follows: TGTGCCATGGGGACAGGGGCGTACACTGAAGCTTTCTTT.

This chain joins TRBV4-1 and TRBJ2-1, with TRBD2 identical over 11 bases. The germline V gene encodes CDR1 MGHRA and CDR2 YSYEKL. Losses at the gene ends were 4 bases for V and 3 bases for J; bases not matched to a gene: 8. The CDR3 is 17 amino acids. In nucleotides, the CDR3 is TGCGCCAGCAGCCGGAAACTAGCGGGGGTTGACTACAATGAGCAGTTCTTC. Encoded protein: CASSRKLAGVDYNEQFF.

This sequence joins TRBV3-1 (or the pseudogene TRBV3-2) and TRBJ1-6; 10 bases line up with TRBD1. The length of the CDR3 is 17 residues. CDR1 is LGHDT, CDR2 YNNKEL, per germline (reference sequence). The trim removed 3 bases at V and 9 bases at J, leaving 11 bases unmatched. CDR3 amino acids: CASSHTSGTGVGSPLHF. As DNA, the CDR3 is TGTGCCAGCAGCCACACGTCCGGGACAGGGGTTGGTTCACCCCTCCACTTT.

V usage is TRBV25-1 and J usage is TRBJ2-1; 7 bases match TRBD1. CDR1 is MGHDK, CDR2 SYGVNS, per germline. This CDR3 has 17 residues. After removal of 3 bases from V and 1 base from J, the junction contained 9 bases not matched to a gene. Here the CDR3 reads CASSEARDSLSYNEQFF. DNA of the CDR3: TGTGCCAGCAGTGAGGCCCGGGACAGCCTTTCCTACAATGAGCAGTTCTTC.

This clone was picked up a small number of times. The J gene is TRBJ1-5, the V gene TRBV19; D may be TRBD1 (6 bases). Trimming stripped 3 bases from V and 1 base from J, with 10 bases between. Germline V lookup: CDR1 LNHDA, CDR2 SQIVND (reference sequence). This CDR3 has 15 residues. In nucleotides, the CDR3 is TGTGCCAGTAGTATCACAGGGTACAGCAATCAGCCCCAGCATTTT. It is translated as CASSITGYSNQPQHF.

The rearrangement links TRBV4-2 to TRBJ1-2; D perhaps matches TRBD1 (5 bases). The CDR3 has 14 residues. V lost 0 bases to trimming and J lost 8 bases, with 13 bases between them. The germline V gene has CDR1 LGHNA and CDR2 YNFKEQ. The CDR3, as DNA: TGTGCCAGCAGCCAAGAGTGGCCAGGGAGGGGCTACACCTTC. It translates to CASSQEWPGRGYTF.

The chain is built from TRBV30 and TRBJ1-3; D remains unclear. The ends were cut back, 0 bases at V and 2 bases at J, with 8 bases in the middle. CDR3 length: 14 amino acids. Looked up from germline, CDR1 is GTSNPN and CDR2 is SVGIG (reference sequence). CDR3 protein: CAWSVERAGNTIYF. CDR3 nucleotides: TGTGCCTGGAGTGTGGAGAGGGCTGGAAACACCATATATTTT.

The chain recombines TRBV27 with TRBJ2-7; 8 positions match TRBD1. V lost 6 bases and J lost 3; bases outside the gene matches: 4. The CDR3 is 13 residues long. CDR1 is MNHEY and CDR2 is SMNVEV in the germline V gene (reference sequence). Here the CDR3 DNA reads TGTGCCAGCAGGACAGGGGAGGTCTACGAGCAGTACTTC. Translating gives CASRTGEVYEQYF.

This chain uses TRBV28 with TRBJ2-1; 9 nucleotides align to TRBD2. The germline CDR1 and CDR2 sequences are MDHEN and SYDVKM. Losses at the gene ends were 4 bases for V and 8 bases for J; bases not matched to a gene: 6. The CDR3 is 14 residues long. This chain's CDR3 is CASSSPGLADEQFF. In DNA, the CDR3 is TGTGCCAGCAGTTCACCGGGACTAGCAGATGAGCAGTTCTTC.

The CDR3, as DNA: TGCGCCAGCAGCCAAGAGGCTAGCGGGGGGCAAGAGACCCAGTACTTC. Translated: CASSQEASGGQETQYF. The chain joins TRBV4-1 to TRBJ2-5; 11 bases line up with TRBD2. This CDR3 is built from 16 residues. The trim removed 0 bases at V and 2 bases at J, leaving 2 bases unmatched. Germline CDR1 reads MGHRA; CDR2 reads YSYEKL.